This TCR beta chain was retrieved from a study of CD8 T cells in ankylosing spondylitis. Broader study findings: Enrichment of disease-linked clones was reportedly significant in matched ankylosing spondylitis synovial fluid. A TCR beta motif of roughly eight highly homologous variants seemed to mark ankylosing spondylitis blood.

In making TCR beta libraries, quantitative 5'-RACE with molecular barcodes was used. From the 5' RACE reads, TCRdb called clonotypes with MiXCR, one entry per CDR3 protein. The sample lists about 25,000 distinct CDR3 sequences, around 2.5% occurring once. The CDR3 length is 14 residues. With V trimmed by 2 bases and J by 2 bases, 1 base remained unmatched. CDR1 is SGDLS, CDR2 YYNGEE, per germline. This clonotype was counted ten times or more. The antigen remains undetermined. This TCR was recovered from a female donor with ankylosing spondylitis or in good health (not recorded which). The sample consisted of blood, either unsorted or a sorted T cell fraction (not recorded which). The chain links TRBV9 to TRBJ2-1; TRBD2 aligns across 7 bases. The CDR3 loop is CASSVGLTYNEQFF. The CDR3 DNA reads as TGTGCCAGCAGCGTGGGACTAACCTACAATGAGCAGTTCTTC. Drawing the rest from reference TRBV9 and TRBJ2-1, the complete variable domain is DSGVTQTPKHLITATGQRVTLRCSPRSGDLSVYWYQQSLDQGLQFLIQYYNGEERAKGNILERFSAQQFPDLHSELNLSSLELGDSALYFCASSVGLTYNEQFFGPGTRLTVL.